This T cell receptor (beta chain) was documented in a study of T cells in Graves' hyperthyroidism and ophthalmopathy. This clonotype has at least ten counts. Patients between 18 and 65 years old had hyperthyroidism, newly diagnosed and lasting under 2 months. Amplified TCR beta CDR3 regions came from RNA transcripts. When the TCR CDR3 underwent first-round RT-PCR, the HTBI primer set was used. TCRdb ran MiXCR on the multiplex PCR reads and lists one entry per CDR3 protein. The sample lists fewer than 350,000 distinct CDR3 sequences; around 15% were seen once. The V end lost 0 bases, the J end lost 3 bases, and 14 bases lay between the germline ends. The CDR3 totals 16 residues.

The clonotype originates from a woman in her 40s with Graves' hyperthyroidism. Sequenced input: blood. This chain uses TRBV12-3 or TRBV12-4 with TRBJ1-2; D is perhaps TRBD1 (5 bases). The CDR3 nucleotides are TGTGCCAGCAGTTTAGCCAGGGAGGACATCTACTATGGCTACACCTTC. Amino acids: CASSLAREDIYYGYTF.